The TCR beta chain under discussion was sequenced for a study of T cells in Graves' hyperthyroidism and ophthalmopathy (dated by TCRdb to about 2019). Background for the entire study: TCR V-J signatures able to tell the groups apart were searched for in a discovery cohort of 100 patients, of whom 43 had Graves' ophthalmopathy and around 58 had stable Graves' hyperthyroidism. According to the paper, TCR Vbeta CDR3 sequencing was carried out on some 130 peripheral blood samples, which came from over 40 ophthalmopathy, under 80 hyperthyroidism and roughly 17 progressor patients. An independent validation cohort of around 19 hyperthyroidism patients and more than 15 patients who later progressed to ophthalmopathy tested prospective prediction of ophthalmopathy. The approximately 95 discovery patients were divided at random into training and test sets in a 7:3 ratio. Following sampling, methimazole starting at 30 mg daily was given to hyperthyroidism patients, and high-dose intravenous methylprednisolone was given to ophthalmopathy patients. In about 6 Graves' hyperthyroidism patients, the study also compared T-cell repertoires from thyroid tissue with T-cell repertoires from blood. The investigation overall reported the following: Ophthalmopathy was separated from stable hyperthyroidism by a 13 V-J signature model, with around 88% sensitivity and approximately 84% specificity obtained in cross-validation and 80%/75% obtained in testing. Sample size was not statistically predetermined, and investigators were not blinded to group allocation. In validation, progression to ophthalmopathy was predicted by the model with almost 71% sensitivity and 72% to 80% specificity, a median of roughly 6.4 months before onset. Most expanded thyroid clonotypes (frequency above 0.001) were also detected in blood, suggesting blood repertoires may reflect thyroid immune responses.

As regards this clonotype: Its antigen remains undetermined. Base qualities are not provided; no much larger clone lies one nucleotide away.

Amplification of TCR beta CDR3 regions was carried out from RNA transcripts. The first round of RT-PCR for the TCR CDR3 was performed with the HTBI primer set and the Qiagen OneStep RT-PCR kit. Libraries were constructed in a second round of multiplex PCR, after which size selection and purification were performed. Sequencing of the libraries was done on an Illumina HiSeq2000 using paired-end 100 bp reads. The study's processing was this. SOAPnuke was used to process the raw data, throwing out any read that contained adapters or uncalled bases, had a mean Phred below 15, or lacked an exact constant-primer or identifier match. COPE v1.2.5 was used to merge the high-quality paired reads, and each unique nucleotide sequence was defined as a clonotype. MiTCR v1.1 was used to align the clonotypes against IMGT TRBV, TRBD and TRBJ reference segments. The analysis was restricted to V-J combinations with a frequency above 0.0001, which together covered 99.2% of the repertoires. The TCS score was defined as the ratio of F50 (clonal expansion) to E x V (chaos), calculated using BLOSUM62-based TCRdist between CDR3 peptides within each V-J. Welch's t-statistics and random forest reduced 514 V-J features to fewer than 15, which were used in a naive Bayes classifier (R e1071). Thyroid-blood repertoire similarity was quantified with the Morisita-Horn index. The public reads were reprocessed in TCRdb via fastp at Q25 and MiXCR, keeping in-frame beta chains. One record per CDR3 amino acid sequence lists the most common genes and DNA. The V and J calls shown here were made by TCRdb, not taken from the authors' results. Present in this sample are 600,000 to 700,000 distinct CDR3 sequences, approximately 42% of which were seen just once. The leading ten clones occupy under 8.5% of the sample.

Exclusion was applied to patients with uncontrolled infections, other autoimmune diseases, pregnancy or lactation. Diagnoses relied on clinical symptoms, serum thyroxine and TRAb, thyroid ultrasound and orbital computed tomography. Total RNA was extracted using Trizol reagent, and RNA quality was assessed on an Agilent 2100 Bioanalyzer. Taken from the germline V gene, the CDR1 and CDR2 loops are MGHRA and YSYEKL. The CDR3 spans 15 residues, from the cysteine through the phenylalanine. Of the read, only the CDR3 DNA is kept; its 45 bases are in frame from base 1. Deletion took 0 bases off V and 2 bases off J, with a span of 8 bases between the germline ends.

Sample: peripheral blood or thyroid tissue (not recorded which). This receptor chain uses TRBV4-1 and TRBJ1-5; D gene: possibly TRBD1, on 5 matching bases. The TCR comes from an adult man with Graves' disease, either hyperthyroidism or ophthalmopathy (not recorded which). This receptor has the CDR3 CASSQETGRNQPQHF. DNA sequence: TGCGCCAGCAGCCAAGAAACAGGACGCAATCAGCCCCAGCATTTT.